Below are 3 T cell receptor beta chains sequenced from a single sample in a study of graft-versus-host responses after intestinal transplantation. Their recognized antigens are unknown. The method was immunoSEQ multiplex PCR; TCRdb's version includes in-frame clones alone and lacks a portion of them. In the table there are approximately 130,000 clones, around 90% of which are singletons. The starting material was unstimulated CD4+ T cells sorted from spleen or lymph node cells, obtained before intestinal transplant. These receptors were taken from a human donor who received an intestinal transplant.

The gene calls are TRBV5-6 and TRBJ2-3; D is possibly TRBD2 (6 bases). V dropped 5 bases and J dropped 2 bases, with 21 bases sitting between them. Germline V gene data show CDR1 as SGHDT and CDR2 as YYEEEE. The CDR3 contains 17 residues. The chain's CDR3 is CASSSDPYGGNTDTQYF. The CDR3 DNA reads TGTGCCAGCAGTTCTGATCCCTACGGGGGAAACACAGATACGCAGTATTTT.

This rearrangement joins TRBV6-1 to TRBJ1-2; TRBD1 matches 11 bases. V shed 3 bases, J shed 7 bases, and the junction held 7 bases outside the gene matches. From germline, CDR1 is MNHNS and CDR2 SASEGT. This CDR3 contains 15 residues. CDR3 protein: CASSERDRGFGGYTF. For the CDR3, the DNA is TGTGCCAGCAGTGAGAGGGACAGGGGGTTTGGTGGCTACACCTTC.

The chain recombines TRBV5-6 with TRBJ2-5, with TRBD2 identical over 11 bases. V shed 0 bases and J 3 bases; nucleotides not matched to a gene: 1. The CDR3 contains 15 residues. From germline, CDR1 is SGHDT and CDR2 YYEEEE. In DNA form, the CDR3 reads TGTGCCAGCAGCTTGGTACTAGCGGGGGAAGAGACCCAGTACTTC. Protein product: CASSLVLAGEETQYF.